Sequencing of this T cell receptor beta chain was carried out in a study of blood T cell repertoires in COVID-19 (dated by TCRdb to about 2020). Background on the whole study: Collaborator samples came from the United States, Italy and Spain and covered acute and convalescent phases of COVID-19. The material from the prospective study consisted of cDNA or gDNA derived from T cells, B-cell-depleted T cells, or PBMCs. Subjects who had been exposed to COVID-19, were actively infected with it, or had recovered from it provided the deeply sampled blood TCRbeta repertoires that made up the dataset. The repertoires were released in a freely available public database meant as a resource for research on the immune response to SARS-CoV-2. Samples were obtained from the ongoing ImmuneRACE study (first 160 participants) and from 1,254 subjects provided by 6 global collaborators. A de-identified subject ID, COVID-19 status, age in years and sex were almost always included in the sample metadata. Where HLA class I and class II types were available, the types were taken from metadata supplied by the sample provider, not from assay-based typing. Broader findings and caveats from the paper: The amount of clinical and demographic metadata varied by source and participant and was provided uncurated.

TCRbeta CDR3 regions were amplified from genomic DNA by means of the immunoSEQ Assay, a bias-controlled multiplex PCR. Concerning the study's data processing: The number of nucleated cells in each sample was estimated from the amplification of reference gene primers within the assay. To quantify the absolute abundance of each unique TCRbeta CDR3 rearrangement, sequence reads were collapsed and filtered. For each sample, productive Simpson clonality was calculated as the square root of Simpson's diversity index over productive rearrangements. Not all clones reach the TCRdb copy of this immuneACCESS table, which keeps in-frame sequences only. Checked studies attribute under half of the gap to unresolved V genes and leave the rest unexplained. That table gives V, J and clone size, and the DNA gave D and trimming. Here the sample has more than 55,000 clones; about 90% occur a single time. About 4.3% of the sample is held by the ten biggest clonotypes.

Collaborating institutions collected whole blood in K2EDTA tubes following their own protocols. Collaborator samples were shipped for TCRbeta analysis as frozen whole blood, isolated PBMCs, or DNA extracted from either sample type. On this clone: Its binding antigen is unknown. Per-base quality was not reported, and no clone a single base away is much larger than it.

This receptor was identified in a man between 60 and 70 years old with acute or convalescent COVID-19. The source material was peripheral blood.

Here the CDR3 is given as CASRTRQGGNEKLFF. The DNA sequence follows: TGTGCCAGCAGGACTCGACAGGGGGGCAACGAAAAACTGTTTTTT. The chain is encoded by TRBV28 joined to TRBJ1-4; TRBD1 fits 9 bases in the junction. Sequences MDHEN (CDR1) and SYDVKM (CDR2) are obtained from the germline V gene. The CDR3 numbers 15 residues from cysteine through phenylalanine. Only the CDR3 part of the read is kept: 45 bases, read in frame from the first base. Trimming takes 6 bases off V and 8 bases off J; junction bases not matched to a gene: 10.